This T cell receptor (beta chain) emerged from a study of T cell responses to AZD1222 COVID-19 vaccine. Sequencing used immunoSEQ multiplex PCR; TCRdb keeps in-frame clones, though not all of them. Here the sample spans nearly 55,000 clones, 80% to 90% being singletons. Findings and caveats of the study: The sample set comprised mostly white British donors with more females, and clonal diversity was possibly underestimated. Regions 160-218 and 743-854 dominated among vaccine-associated CD4 TCRs spanning spike. Targeting of unmutated variant regions was reportedly seen in nearly half of spike-specific TCRs.

The CDR3 runs to 20 residues. Second-dose groups at about 4 or about 12 weeks were pooled. A note on this clone: Its target is not known.

Sequencing used peripheral blood, obtained 28 days after the second AZD1222 dose. This rearrangement joins TRBV21-1 to TRBJ2-3. TRBV21-1 has pseudogene status. This clonotype originated in an adult who received the AZD1222 COVID-19 vaccine. DNA for the CDR3: TGTGCCAGCAGCAAAAAAGGAGACAATGGTGTGCGATTGGGCACAGATACGCAGTATTTT. Encoded protein: CASSKKGDNGVRLGTDTQYF.